In this sample, the clone carrying this T cell receptor beta chain turned up once. Its antigen is unidentified. Repertoires were generated with immunoSEQ multiplex PCR, while TCRdb's copy carries only in-frame clones and drops some. The sample lists over 25,000 clones; about 79% were seen once. Deletions cut 3 bases from V and 6 bases from J, with 23 bases between. CDR3 length: 17 amino acids. Germline loops: CDR1 LNHDA, CDR2 SQIVND (reference sequence). This entry belongs to a study of T cell clonotyping in hematopoietic cell transplantation. Whole-study results and caveats: Pathologically expanded recipient clonotypes increased progressively from day 30 to day 180 as diversity fell.

Time point here: recipient sample about 28 days before transplant, after cytoreduction. The chain recombines TRBV19 with TRBJ1-2; D remains ambiguous. Sample: peripheral blood mononuclear cells, taken before stem cell transplant. This clonotype was sampled from a woman in her sixties or seventies with acute myeloid leukemia. Some clones in this sample may be carry-over from other donors' samples. As DNA, the CDR3 is TGTGCCAGTAGTATTGGTCTCAGGCACCAGCTAACTAATGGCTACACCTTC. Translated: CASSIGLRHQLTNGYTF.